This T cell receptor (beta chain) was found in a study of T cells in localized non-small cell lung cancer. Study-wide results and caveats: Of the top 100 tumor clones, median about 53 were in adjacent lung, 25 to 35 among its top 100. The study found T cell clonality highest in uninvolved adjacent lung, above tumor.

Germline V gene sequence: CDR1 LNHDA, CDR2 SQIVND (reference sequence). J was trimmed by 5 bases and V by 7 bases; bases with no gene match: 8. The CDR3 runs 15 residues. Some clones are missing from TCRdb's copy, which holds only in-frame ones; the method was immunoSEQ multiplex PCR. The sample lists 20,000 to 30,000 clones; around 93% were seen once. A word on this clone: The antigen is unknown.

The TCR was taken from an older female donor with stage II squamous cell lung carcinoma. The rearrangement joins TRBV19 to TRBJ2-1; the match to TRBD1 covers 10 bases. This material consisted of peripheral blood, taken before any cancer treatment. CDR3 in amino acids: CASKQDRGNHNEQFF. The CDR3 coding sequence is TGTGCCAGTAAGCAGGACAGGGGGAACCACAATGAGCAGTTCTTC.